This record concerns one T cell receptor (beta chain) sequence. Its cognate antigen is unknown. V lost 2 bases, J lost 10 bases, and 18 bases lay in between. CDR1 MNHEY and CDR2 SVGAGI come from the germline V gene. The CDR3 has 15 amino acids. This specimen comes from a study of CD8 T cells in Susac syndrome. General observations from the study: There were over 15 Susac-specific public clones in total CD8+ repertoires and roughly 5 in CD8+ TEMRA repertoires.

RNA totalling about 0.5 to 1 ug underwent reverse transcription with random hexamers. TCRdb passed the immunoSEQ multiplex PCR reads through MiXCR, listing each CDR3 protein once. The repertoire holds around 80,000 distinct CDR3 sequences, with roughly 92% as singletons. CD8+ and CD4+ T cells were negatively isolated; TEMRA cells were FACS-enriched. This receptor was identified in a human donor with Susac syndrome. This chain links TRBV6-5 with TRBJ2-1, with a possible D match to TRBD1 (6 bases). Input material: CD8+ T cells from PBMCs. CDR3 amino acids: CASSYGQGIMREQFF. The CDR3 DNA is TGTGCCAGCAGTTACGGGCAGGGGATAATGCGGGAGCAGTTCTTC.